This T cell receptor beta chain was retrieved from a study of blood T cell repertoires in COVID-19. Across the study: From T cells, B-cell-depleted T cells, or PBMCs came the material, which was cDNA or gDNA.

It was during active infection that Seattle patients were enrolled and then longitudinally followed. The V gene end was trimmed by 5 bases and the J gene end by 6 bases; junction bases not matched to a gene: 8. The CDR3 is made up of 14 amino acids. Germline V gene data show CDR1 as SQVTM and CDR2 as ANQGSEA. Methods used by the authors: Using reference gene primer amplification, nucleated cell counts were estimated. Some clones are missing from TCRdb's copy, which holds only in-frame ones; the method was immunoSEQ multiplex PCR. That table gives V, J and clone size, and the DNA gave D and trimming. Of 45,000 to 65,000 clones in the sample, approximately 88% are singletons; the top ten hold 10%.

Sequenced input: peripheral blood. The source is a man aged 25-40 years with COVID-19, enrolled during active disease. The chain combines TRBV29-1 with TRBJ2-4; 9 bases are a match to TRBD1. The CDR3 bases are TGCAGCGTTCAGACAGGGGGGTTGGCAAACATTCAGTACTTC. Its translation: CSVQTGGLANIQYF.